This passage covers 27 T cell receptor beta chains from one sample sequenced in a study of cytomegalovirus exposure and HLA in healthy donors (dated by TCRdb to the late 2010s). Library method: the immunoSEQ multiplex PCR assay. A mixture of 60 forward primers for TCR Vbeta segments and 13 reverse primers for TCR Jbeta segments was used in the multiplex PCR. Not all clones reach the TCRdb copy of this immuneACCESS table, which keeps in-frame sequences only. Checked studies attribute under half of the gap to unresolved V genes and leave the rest unexplained. The table for this sample lists fewer than 250,000 clones; roughly 80% of them were counted only once. The ten largest clones capture 0.2% to 0.25% of the sample. The sample taken for sequencing was PBMCs. These TCRs come from a girl aged 2-15 years in good health and CMV-seronegative.

The V gene is TRBV23-1, the J gene TRBJ1-3; 8 bases are a match to TRBD1. TRBV23-1 is noted as an ORF with a role that remains uncertain. The ends lost 6 bases at V and 0 bases at J; junction bases unmatched: 13. The CDR3 spans 18 residues. CDR3 sequence reads: CASSRDRTRYFSGNTIYF. CDR3 DNA: TGCGCCAGCAGCCGGGACAGGACTCGTTACTTCTCTGGAAACACCATATATTTT.

CDR3 sequence reads: CSVEERGRGEQYF. CDR3 in DNA: TGCAGCGTTGAAGAACGGGGAAGAGGCGAGCAGTACTTC. The genes are TRBV29-1 and TRBJ2-7, with D tentatively TRBD2 (5 bases). The CDR3 contains 13 residues. Trimming pared 0 bases from V and 6 bases from J, leaving 12 bases between. Per germline, CDR1 SQVTM and CDR2 ANQGSEA.

The genes are TRBV4-1 and TRBJ1-1; D is perhaps TRBD1 (5 bases). The V and J ends lost 1 base and 0 bases respectively, with 9 bases between them. The CDR3 contains 15 residues. The germline V gene encodes CDR1 MGHRA and CDR2 YSYEKL. CDR3 amino acids: CASSQVGVMNTEAFF. The CDR3 DNA reads as TGCGCCAGCAGCCAAGTAGGGGTTATGAACACTGAAGCTTTCTTT.

This chain joins TRBV6-1 and TRBJ2-7; 11 bases are a match to TRBD1. V lost 3 bases, J lost 3 bases, and 4 bases stayed unmatched. Germline CDR1 reads MNHNS; CDR2 reads SASEGT. This CDR3 spans 15 amino acids. CDR3 DNA sequence: TGTGCCAGCAGTGAGGCCGGGACAGGGGGCTACGAGCAGTACTTC. Protein sequence: CASSEAGTGGYEQYF.

V gene TRBV4-1 combines with J gene TRBJ2-7; the match to TRBD1 covers 7 bases. The trim removed 1 base at V and 4 bases at J, leaving 10 bases unmatched. This CDR3 comprises 16 residues. Germline loops: CDR1 MGHRA, CDR2 YSYEKL. CDR3 in amino acids: CASSQAFRTGRYEQYF. CDR3 DNA: TGCGCCAGCAGCCAAGCTTTTCGGACAGGCCGGTACGAGCAGTACTTC.

Only a few counts were recorded for this clone. The V call is TRBV11-2, the J call TRBJ1-1, with D maybe TRBD1 (6 bases). Trimming took off 7 bases at V and 3 bases at J, with 12 bases between the two ends. CDR3 length: 13 amino acids. CDR1 is SGHAT and CDR2 is FQNNGV in the germline V gene. This chain's CDR3 is CASIPDRYTEAFF. The CDR3 nucleotides are TGTGCCAGCATACCCGACAGGTACACTGAAGCTTTCTTT.

The V and J genes are TRBV18 and TRBJ2-1, with D perhaps matching TRBD1 (5 bases). V was shortened by 8 bases and J by 3 bases, with 11 bases between the two germline ends. Germline V CDR1 and CDR2: KGHSH, LQKENI. This CDR3 is 13 amino acids long. Here the CDR3 DNA reads TGTGCCAGCGCAAAAACAGGCTACAATGAGCAGTTCTTC. Translation gives CASAKTGYNEQFF. Supplemented by reference TRBV18 and TRBJ2-1, the full variable domain reads NAGVMQNPRHLVRRRGQEARLRCSPMKGHSHVYWYRQLPEEGLKFMVYLQKENIIDESGMPKERFSAEFPKEGPSILRIQQVVRGDSAAYFCASAKTGYNEQFFGPGTRLTVL.

This clone was counted once. V usage is TRBV2 and J usage is TRBJ2-2; unclear D gene. V lost 2 bases to trimming and J lost 5 bases, with 15 bases between them. Germline V gene lookup returns CDR1 SNHLY and CDR2 FYNNEI. The CDR3 is 16 residues long. The CDR3 region is CASSEWSADSTGELFF. As DNA, the CDR3 is TGTGCCAGCAGTGAATGGTCGGCTGACTCTACCGGGGAGCTGTTTTTT.

This clone was seen once. The rearrangement joins TRBV10-3 to TRBJ2-5; D uncertain. CDR1 is ENHRY, CDR2 SYGVKD, per germline. With 2 bases removed from V and 0 bases from J, the gap between germline ends came to 13 bases. The CDR3 loop spans 16 amino acids. The CDR3 DNA follows: TGTGCCATCAGTGAGGAGGTTGTGCGGAACCAAGAGACCCAGTACTTC. Protein: CAISEEVVRNQETQYF.

This chain uses TRBV7-9 with TRBJ2-1; 7 nucleotides agree with TRBD1. The CDR3 runs to 14 residues. Losses at the gene ends were 1 base for V and 6 bases for J; bases not matched to a gene: 3. Germline lookup yields CDR1 SEHNR and CDR2 FQNEAQ (reference sequence). CDR3 DNA sequence: TGTGCCAGCAGCTTAGTAGACAGGGCCAATGAGCAGTTCTTC. Translation: CASSLVDRANEQFF.

This chain joins TRBV6-1 and TRBJ2-2, with a weak D call TRBD2 (5 bases). V dropped 0 bases and J dropped 16 bases, with 15 bases sitting between them. Per germline, CDR1 MNHNS and CDR2 SASEGT. CDR3 length equals 13 residues. This CDR3 reads CASSEAQGLSGFF. CDR3 DNA sequence: TGTGCCAGCAGTGAAGCGCAAGGTCTGAGCGGGTTTTTT.

This chain joins TRBV2 and TRBJ2-7, with TRBD2 matching over 10 bases. The germline V gene has CDR1 SNHLY and CDR2 FYNNEI. The CDR3 runs 14 residues. V lost 8 bases to trimming and J lost 3 bases; unmatched junction nucleotides: 7. CDR3 residues: CASGRLAGYYEQYF. The CDR3 nucleotides read TGTGCCAGCGGTCGACTAGCGGGCTACTACGAGCAGTACTTC.

The rearrangement uses TRBV19 and TRBJ1-1; possibly TRBD1 for D (6 bases). The germline gives CDR1 LNHDA, CDR2 SQIVND (reference sequence). This CDR3 contains 15 residues. Deletions cut 5 bases from V and 3 bases from J, with 16 bases between. The CDR3 protein is CASSGDILSYTEAFF. CDR3 sequence (DNA): TGTGCCAGTAGTGGGGACATTCTCTCGTACACTGAAGCTTTCTTT. Together with reference TRBV19 and TRBJ1-1, the CDR3 gives the full variable domain: DGGITQSPKYLFRKEGQNVTLSCEQNLNHDAMYWYRQDPGQGLRLIYYSQIVNDFQKGDIAEGYSVSREKKESFPLTVTSAQKNPTAFYLCASSGDILSYTEAFFGQGTRLTVV.

V gene TRBV11-2 combines with J gene TRBJ1-1, with D unclear. CDR3 length: 17 residues. Germline CDR1 SGHAT, CDR2 FQNNGV. V gave up 1 base and J gave up 1 base, with 16 bases separating them. This CDR3 reads CASSLGGRGGWNTEAFF. CDR3 DNA: TGTGCCAGCAGCTTAGGTGGTAGAGGCGGATGGAACACTGAAGCTTTCTTT.

This clone was detected only once. This CDR3 is also generated by other DNA sequences in the sample. The chain has TRBV19 and TRBJ2-1; no definite D call. Germline V lookup: CDR1 LNHDA, CDR2 SQIVND (reference sequence). The CDR3 runs 13 residues. V dropped 0 bases and J dropped 3 bases, with 3 bases sitting between them. The chain's CDR3 is CASSIDNYNEQFF. The CDR3 DNA sequence: TGTGCCAGTAGTATAGATAACTACAATGAGCAGTTCTTC. Combining the CDR3 with reference TRBV19 and TRBJ2-1 gives the whole variable domain DGGITQSPKYLFRKEGQNVTLSCEQNLNHDAMYWYRQDPGQGLRLIYYSQIVNDFQKGDIAEGYSVSREKKESFPLTVTSAQKNPTAFYLCASSIDNYNEQFFGPGTRLTVL.

In its sample, this clone was seen once. This chain links TRBV18 with TRBJ2-2; 9 bases match TRBD1. This CDR3 region has 16 residues. The germline gives CDR1 KGHSH, CDR2 LQKENI. V was clipped by 3 bases and J by 5 bases; unmatched bases: 7. CDR3 loop: CASSPQATGGTGELFF. The CDR3, as DNA: TGTGCCAGCTCACCTCAAGCGACAGGGGGAACCGGGGAGCTGTTTTTT.

The V and J genes are TRBV9 and TRBJ2-1, with 11 bases identical to TRBD2. This CDR3 comprises 16 residues. Trimming removed 4 bases from V and 6 bases from J; junction bases left unmatched: 9. From germline, CDR1 is SGDLS and CDR2 YYNGEE. CDR3 amino acids: CASSPIAGGRGNEQFF. CDR3 sequence (DNA): TGTGCCAGCAGCCCGATAGCGGGGGGGAGGGGCAATGAGCAGTTCTTC.

This chain connects TRBV6-1 to TRBJ2-7, with D tentatively TRBD2 (6 bases). CDR3 length equals 14 residues. CDR1 and CDR2 (germline): MNHNS, SASEGT. V lost 8 bases to trimming and J lost 0 bases, with 14 bases between them. The CDR3 region has the DNA TGTGCCAGCGAGTCCGCGGGGAGCTCCTACGAGCAGTACTTC. It is translated as CASESAGSSYEQYF.

The chain is built from TRBV19 and TRBJ2-5; a possible D gene is TRBD2 (5 bases). Germline assignment: CDR1 LNHDA and CDR2 SQIVND (reference sequence). This CDR3 is 13 amino acids long. V lost 6 bases to trimming and J lost 5 bases, with 13 bases between them. CDR3 DNA: TGTGCCAGTAGCGACTACGGCGGGGAGACCCAGTACTTC. It specifies CASSDYGGETQYF.

The rearrangement joins TRBV4-2 to TRBJ2-2; D perhaps matches TRBD2 (7 bases). CDR1 LGHNA and CDR2 YNFKEQ come from the germline V gene. The CDR3 has 15 amino acids. V gave up 0 bases and J gave up 9 bases, with 14 bases separating them. DNA for the CDR3: TGTGCCAGCAGCCAAGAATTGGGGGGGGGCCGGGAGCTGTTTTTT. Translation gives CASSQELGGGRELFF.

The gene calls are TRBV4-1 and TRBJ1-1; perhaps TRBD1 as D (5 bases). V lost 5 bases, J lost 3 bases, and 16 bases lay in between. CDR3 length equals 15 residues. Looked up from germline, CDR1 is MGHRA and CDR2 is YSYEKL. As DNA, the CDR3 is TGCGCCAGCAGCTTAAACGTTGCGGGACACACTGAAGCTTTCTTT. This codes for CASSLNVAGHTEAFF.

The chain joins TRBV18 to TRBJ2-7; 11 nucleotides agree with TRBD2. The CDR3 is made up of 19 amino acids. Losses at the gene ends were 0 bases for V and 0 bases for J; bases not matched to a gene: 10. CDR1 and CDR2 from the germline V gene are KGHSH and LQKENI. CDR3 coding DNA: TGTGCCAGCTCACCACCGTCTAGCGGGAGGCCTATACTCTCCTACGAGCAGTACTTC. Its translation is CASSPPSSGRPILSYEQYF.

The rearrangement links TRBV19 to TRBJ1-2, with a possible D match to TRBD1 (5 bases). The CDR3 runs to 14 residues. Germline assignment: CDR1 LNHDA and CDR2 SQIVND (reference sequence). With 9 bases removed from V and 6 bases from J, the gap between germline ends came to 20 bases. CDR3 residues: CARPELAQGNGYTF. CDR3 coding DNA: TGTGCCAGACCCGAACTAGCCCAGGGAAATGGCTACACCTTC.

The CDR3 protein is CASSRVDGELFF. The CDR3 DNA reads as TGTGCCAGCAGTCGGGTGGACGGGGAGCTGTTTTTT. The chain carries TRBV2 and TRBJ2-2, with unresolved D. Germline lookup yields CDR1 SNHLY and CDR2 FYNNEI. The V and J ends lost 5 bases and 7 bases respectively, with 8 bases between them. This CDR3 has 12 residues.

This chain joins TRBV2 and TRBJ1-1; D is unclear. The V gene's germline CDR1 is SNHLY and CDR2 FYNNEI. The CDR3 covers 14 residues. V was clipped by 6 bases and J by 4 bases, with 15 bases between them. The DNA for the CDR3 is TGTGCCAGCAGCCCATCAAACCTCGGCACTGAAGCTTTCTTT. Translation: CASSPSNLGTEAFF. The whole variable domain, remainder taken from reference TRBV2 and TRBJ1-1, is EPEVTQTPSHQVTQMGQEVILRCVPISNHLYFYWYRQILGQKVEFLVSFYNNEISEKSEIFDDQFSVERPDGSNFTLKIRSTKLEDSAMYFCASSPSNLGTEAFFGQGTRLTVV.

For this clone: One junction end disagrees with the germline gene, perhaps due to a read error. This chain uses TRBV18 with TRBJ2-1, with 8 nucleotides matching TRBD1. The length of the CDR3 is 11 residues. The germline CDR1 and CDR2 sequences are KGHSH and LQKENI. For the CDR3, the DNA is TGTGCCAGCTCACCGGGACAGGTGGGGGTCTTC. It yields the protein CASSPGQVGVF.

V and J are TRBV5-1 and TRBJ2-7; 7 nucleotides match TRBD1. Trimming cost V 7 bases and J 5 bases; bases outside gene matches: 12. Germline V gene lookup returns CDR1 SGHRS and CDR2 YFSETQ. This CDR3 contains 14 residues. The CDR3 coding sequence is TGCGCCAGCCGACTCGACAGGGCCTTCAACGAGCAGTACTTC. As protein: CASRLDRAFNEQYF.